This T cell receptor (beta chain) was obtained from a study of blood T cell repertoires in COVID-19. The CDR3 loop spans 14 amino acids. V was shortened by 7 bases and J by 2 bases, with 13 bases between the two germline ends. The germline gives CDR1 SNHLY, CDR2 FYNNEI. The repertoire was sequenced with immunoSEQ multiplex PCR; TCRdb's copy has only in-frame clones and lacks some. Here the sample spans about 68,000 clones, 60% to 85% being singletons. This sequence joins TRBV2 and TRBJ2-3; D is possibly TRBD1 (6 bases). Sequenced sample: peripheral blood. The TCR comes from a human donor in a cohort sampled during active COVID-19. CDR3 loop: CASTRDTLTDTQYF. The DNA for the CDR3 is TGTGCCAGCACCCGGGACACTCTCACAGATACGCAGTATTTT. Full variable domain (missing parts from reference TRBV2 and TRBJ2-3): EPEVTQTPSHQVTQMGQEVILRCVPISNHLYFYWYRQILGQKVEFLVSFYNNEISEKSEIFDDQFSVERPDGSNFTLKIRSTKLEDSAMYFCASTRDTLTDTQYFGPGTRLTVL.